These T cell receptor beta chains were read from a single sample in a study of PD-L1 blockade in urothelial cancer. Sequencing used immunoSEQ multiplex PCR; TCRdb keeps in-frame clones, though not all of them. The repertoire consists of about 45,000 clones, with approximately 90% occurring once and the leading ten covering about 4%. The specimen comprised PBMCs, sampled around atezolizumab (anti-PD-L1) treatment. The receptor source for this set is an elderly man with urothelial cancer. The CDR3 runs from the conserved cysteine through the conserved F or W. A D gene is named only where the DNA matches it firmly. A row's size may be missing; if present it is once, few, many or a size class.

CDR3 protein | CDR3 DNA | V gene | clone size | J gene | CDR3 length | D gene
CASRLTGTSNQPQHF | TGTGCCAGCAGGCTCACAGGGACCAGCAATCAGCCCCAGCATTTT | TRBV6-5 | once | TRBJ1-5 | 15 | NA
CASTRQGPYEQYF | TGTGCCAGCACCAGACAGGGACCCTACGAGCAGTACTTC | TRBV5-6 | NA | TRBJ2-7 | 13 | TRBD1
CASTSTGAPDTQYF | TGTGCCAGTACCTCCACAGGGGCCCCAGATACGCAGTATTTT | TRBV19 | NA | TRBJ2-3 | 14 | TRBD1
CASRVTGVSGNTIYF | TGTGCCAGCAGGGTGACAGGGGTGTCTGGAAACACCATATATTTT | TRBV6-5 | few | TRBJ1-3 | 15 | TRBD1
CASSVAGTSGRRETGELFF | TGTGCCAGCAGCGTAGCAGGCACTAGCGGGAGGAGGGAGACCGGGGAGCTGTTTTTT | TRBV9 | NA | TRBJ2-2 | 19 | TRBD2
CASSSQNSNQPQHF | TGTGCCAGCAGTTCTCAGAATAGCAATCAGCCCCAGCATTTT | TRBV6-5 | NA | TRBJ1-5 | 14 | NA
CASSLDRANQPQHF | TGTGCCAGCAGCTTAGACCGCGCAAATCAGCCCCAGCATTTT | TRBV7-2 | NA | TRBJ1-5 | 14 | NA
CASTPRDRELYGYTF | TGTGCCAGTACTCCCCGGGACAGGGAACTCTATGGCTACACCTTC | TRBV19 | NA | TRBJ1-2 | 15 | TRBD1
CASSAAQNAFSGGYTF | TGTGCCAGCAGCGCGGCGCAGAACGCGTTTTCTGGAGGCTACACCTTC | TRBV7-9 | NA | TRBJ1-2 | 16 | NA
CASSSGGGAKNIQYF | TGTGCCAGCAGCTCAGGGGGCGGAGCCAAAAACATTCAGTACTTC | TRBV11-2 | NA | TRBJ2-4 | 15 | TRBD1
CASFGQLGKGFF | TGTGCCAGCTTCGGACAGCTCGGAAAAGGTTTTTTT | TRBV2 | NA | TRBJ1-4 | 12 | NA
CASIPDSRRGTEAFF | TGTGCCAGCATCCCCGATAGTCGGAGGGGAACTGAAGCTTTCTTT | TRBV6-6 | NA | TRBJ1-1 | 15 | NA
CASSQDLAGYYNEQFF | TGCGCCAGCAGCCAAGATCTAGCGGGATATTACAATGAGCAGTTCTTC | TRBV4-3 | NA | TRBJ2-1 | 16 | TRBD2
CASSFRLAATQETQYF | TGTGCCAGCAGTTTTCGACTAGCGGCCACCCAAGAGACCCAGTACTTC | TRBV14 | NA | TRBJ2-5 | 16 | TRBD2
CASSAGGLAGADTQYF | TGTGCCAGCAGCGCGGGAGGACTAGCGGGGGCAGATACGCAGTATTTT | TRBV11-2 | NA | TRBJ2-3 | 16 | TRBD2
CASSTEEAGAHEQYF | TGTGCCAGCAGCACCGAGGAAGCGGGAGCCCACGAGCAGTACTTC | TRBV9 | NA | TRBJ2-7 | 15 | TRBD2
CASSPRTSGRDEQYF | TGTGCCAGCAGCCCTCGGACTAGCGGGAGGGACGAGCAGTACTTC | TRBV7-9 | few | TRBJ2-7 | 15 | TRBD2
CASSFIPGQGTNTGELFF | TGTGCCAGTAGTTTCATCCCGGGACAGGGAACGAACACCGGGGAGCTGTTTTTT | TRBV19 | NA | TRBJ2-2 | 18 | TRBD1
CASSGQISGANVLTF | TGTGCCAGTTCGGGACAGATCTCTGGGGCCAACGTCCTGACTTTC | TRBV19 | NA | TRBJ2-6 | 15 | TRBD1
CASGPATGTSYEQYF | TGTGCTAGTGGTCCGGCGACAGGGACGTCCTACGAGCAGTACTTC | TRBV12-5 | NA | TRBJ2-7 | 15 | TRBD1
CAISDSSQETQYF | TGTGCCATCAGTGACTCCAGCCAAGAGACCCAGTACTTC | TRBV10-3 | NA | TRBJ2-5 | 13 | NA
CASSLSGGWGYTF | TGTGCCAGCAGTTTATCGGGGGGATGGGGCTACACCTTC | TRBV27 | NA | TRBJ1-2 | 13 | NA
CASNAGGAGNQPQHF | TGTGCCAGCAACGCAGGGGGCGCCGGCAATCAGCCCCAGCATTTT | TRBV28 | NA | TRBJ1-5 | 15 | TRBD1
CASSQGTSGRRYEQYF | TGTGCCAGCTCACAGGGGACTAGCGGGAGAAGATACGAGCAGTACTTC | TRBV18 | NA | TRBJ2-7 | 16 | TRBD2
CASSRVGSGKETQYF | TGTGCCAGCAGCCGCGTCGGTAGCGGGAAAGAGACCCAGTACTTC | TRBV6-6 | NA | TRBJ2-5 | 15 | TRBD2
CASRGGSGLEEQYF | TGCGCCAGCAGGGGGGGTAGCGGTTTAGAGGAGCAGTACTTC | TRBV10-2 | NA | TRBJ2-7 | 14 | NA
CASSLVHNSYEQYF | TGTGCCAGCAGCTTAGTACATAATTCCTACGAGCAGTACTTC | TRBV7-2 | NA | TRBJ2-7 | 14 | NA
CASSPADTYEQYF | TGCGCCAGCAGCCCCGCCGACACCTACGAGCAGTACTTC | TRBV4-1 | NA | TRBJ2-7 | 13 | NA
CASSQSSGGNTGELFF | TGCGCCAGCAGCCAAAGTAGCGGGGGAAACACCGGGGAGCTGTTTTTT | TRBV4-1 | NA | TRBJ2-2 | 16 | TRBD2
CASFTGETGGNEQFF | TGTGCCAGCTTTACAGGGGAAACCGGGGGTAATGAGCAGTTCTTC | TRBV6-1 | NA | TRBJ2-1 | 15 | NA
CASSLMGRNTEAFF | TGTGCCAGCAGCTTAATGGGGAGGAACACTGAAGCTTTCTTT | TRBV7-2 | NA | TRBJ1-1 | 14 | NA
CASSARQQTRRYF | TGTGCCAGCAGCGCACGACAGCAAACGCGGCGGTATTTT | TRBV7-9 | NA | TRBJ2-3 | 13 | NA
CASRTLAGNEQFF | TGTGCCAGCAGAACCTTAGCTGGCAATGAGCAGTTCTTC | TRBV6-5 | NA | TRBJ2-1 | 13 | NA
CASSPAGQVYEQYF | TGTGCCAGCAGCCCAGCAGGACAGGTCTACGAGCAGTACTTC | TRBV5-4 | NA | TRBJ2-7 | 14 | TRBD1
CATSRGTGNEKLFF | TGTGCCACCAGCAGAGGGACGGGAAATGAAAAACTGTTTTTT | TRBV15 | NA | TRBJ1-4 | 14 | NA
CASSPGLAASTDTQYF | TGTGCCAGCAGCCCAGGACTAGCGGCTAGCACAGATACGCAGTATTTT | TRBV2 | NA | TRBJ2-3 | 16 | TRBD2
CASSGPLGPKAFF | TGTGCCAGCAGTGGCCCCCTAGGCCCCAAAGCTTTCTTT | TRBV2 | NA | TRBJ1-1 | 13 | NA
CASSLGLAGITDTQYF | TGTGCCAGCAGCTTGGGACTAGCGGGAATCACAGATACGCAGTATTTT | TRBV5-6 | NA | TRBJ2-3 | 16 | TRBD2
CATSRDEGRQETQYF | TGTGCCACCAGCAGAGATGAGGGGAGGCAAGAGACCCAGTACTTC | TRBV15 | NA | TRBJ2-5 | 15 | NA
CAWTNPKAEFF | TGTGCCTGGACCAATCCAAAGGCGGAGTTCTTC | TRBV30 | NA | TRBJ2-1 | 11 | NA
CASVRAGGWDEQFF | TGTGCCAGCGTGAGGGCAGGGGGTTGGGATGAGCAGTTCTTC | TRBV6-6 | NA | TRBJ2-1 | 14 | TRBD1